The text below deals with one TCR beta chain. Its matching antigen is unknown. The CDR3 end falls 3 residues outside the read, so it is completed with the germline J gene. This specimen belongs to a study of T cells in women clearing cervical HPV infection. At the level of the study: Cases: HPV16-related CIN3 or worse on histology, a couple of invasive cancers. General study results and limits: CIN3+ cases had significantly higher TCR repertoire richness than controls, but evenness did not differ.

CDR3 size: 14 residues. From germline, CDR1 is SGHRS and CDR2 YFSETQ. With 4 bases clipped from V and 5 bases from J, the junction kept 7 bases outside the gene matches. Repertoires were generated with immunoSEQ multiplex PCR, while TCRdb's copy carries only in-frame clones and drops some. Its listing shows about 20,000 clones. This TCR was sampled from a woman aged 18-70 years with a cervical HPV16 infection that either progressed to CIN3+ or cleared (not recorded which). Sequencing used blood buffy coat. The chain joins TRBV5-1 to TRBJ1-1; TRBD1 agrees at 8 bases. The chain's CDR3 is CASSTTGEKTEAFF. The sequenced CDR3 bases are TGCGCCAGCAGCACGACAGGGGAAAAGACTGAA.